This T cell receptor beta chain emerged from a study of blood T cell repertoires in COVID-19 (dated by TCRdb to the early 2020s). Regarding the study in general: The collaborator samples originated in the United States, Italy and Spain and spanned the acute and convalescent phases of COVID-19. The prospective study material was composed of cDNA or gDNA derived from T cells, B-cell-depleted T cells, or PBMCs. The dataset comprised deeply sampled blood TCRbeta repertoires from subjects exposed to, actively infected with, or recovered from COVID-19. A freely available public database, intended as a resource for researchers studying the immune response to SARS-CoV-2, is where the repertoires were released. Samples came from the ongoing ImmuneRACE study (first 160 participants) plus 1,254 subjects from 6 global collaborators. Sample metadata almost always included a de-identified subject ID, COVID-19 status, age in years and sex. Where HLA class I and class II types were available, the types were taken from metadata supplied by the sample provider, not from assay-based typing.

The germline V gene encodes CDR1 WNHNN and CDR2 SYGVQD (reference sequence). From the cysteine through the phenylalanine, the CDR3 covers 11 amino acids. The DNA shown is the 33-base CDR3, in frame from base 1. Trimming at the junction amounts to 5 bases on V and 8 bases on J, and the germline ends lie 9 bases apart. As concerns this clone: Its antigen remains undetermined. No quality values exist for individual bases; no much larger clone is one base distant.

TCRbeta CDR3 regions were amplified from genomic DNA using the immunoSEQ Assay, a bias-controlled multiplex PCR. From the authors' description of their analysis: The number of nucleated cells in each sample was estimated by amplification of reference gene primers within the assay. To quantify the absolute abundance of each unique TCRbeta CDR3 rearrangement, sequence reads were collapsed and filtered. Productive Simpson clonality was computed per sample as the square root of Simpson's diversity index over productive rearrangements. TCRdb limited this immuneACCESS table to in-frame rearrangements with V and J called. A share of clones is missing; checked studies link under half to unresolved V genes, and the rest is unexplained. That table gives V, J and clone size, and the DNA gave D and trimming. The sample table holds some 230,000 clones, of which 70% to 90% were seen once. 2.9% of the sample rests with the top ten.

Overall study outcomes, separate from this receptor: Clinical and demographic metadata were provided uncurated, with the amount varying by source and participant.

A second Seattle source provided samples from volunteer blood donors who had recovered from COVID-19. Each collaborating institution followed its own protocols to collect whole blood in K2EDTA tubes. For TCRbeta analysis, collaborators shipped samples as frozen whole blood, isolated PBMCs, or DNA extracted from either of those sample types. The V gene is TRBV10-1 and the J gene is TRBJ1-2; the D gene assignment is ambiguous. This TCR was recovered from a man aged 45-60 years who had recovered from COVID-19. The sequenced material came from peripheral blood. The CDR3 sequence is CASSRSGGYTF. The DNA reads as follows: TGCGCCAGCAGTAGATCGGGAGGCTACACCTTC.